This TCR beta chain was found in a study of CD8+ T cells in alopecia areata. Study information: A regimen of oral tofacitinib, 5 to 10 mg twice daily, was given to treated patients. Overall study results and limits: Scalp clonality, together with expanded CD8+ clones among the top 100, fell significantly with tofacitinib. As there was one nonresponder, how baseline CD8+ expansion relates to response remains uncertain.

Only a few counts were recorded for this clone. The antigen is undetermined. Stated treatment: oral pan-JAK inhibitor, 5-10 mg twice daily. The V gene lost 0 bases and the J gene lost 6 bases, with 8 bases spanning the gap. CDR1 and CDR2 from the germline V gene are SGHTA and FQGNSA. The CDR3 length is 13 residues. Once RNA had been extracted, it was reverse transcribed into cDNA to act as the sequencing template. TCRdb keeps only in-frame clones here, not all; method: immunoSEQ multiplex PCR. This table has 64,000 or so clones, just over 45% appearing once. The chain employs TRBV7-2 and TRBJ1-2; D is ambiguous. The material sequenced was CD8+ T cells sorted from blood, taken at approximately week 36, from a patient treated with tofacitinib. The clonotype comes from a human donor with alopecia areata. This CDR3 is CASSLATQDGYTF. The CDR3, as DNA: TGTGCCAGCAGCTTAGCGACCCAGGATGGCTACACCTTC.